This TCR beta chain came from a study of shared clonotypes between healthy human individuals. Broader study findings: Rarefaction demonstrated incomplete sorted-subset sequencing despite large depth. Between several donors, naive CD4 clonotypes were shared at a level of about 5%.

About this clone itself: Its target is not known.

This CDR3 contains 17 residues. The germline CDR1 and CDR2 sequences are MDHEN and SYDVKM. Sorted-subset replicate PCR reactions contained 150 to 200 ng DNA, corresponding to some 28,000 T cell genomes. The assay was immunoSEQ multiplex PCR, and TCRdb's table has in-frame clones only and misses some. Counted here are around 1.6 million clones, about 98% occurring once; the ten biggest clones make up roughly 0.45%. V gene TRBV28 combines with J gene TRBJ2-6, with D tentatively TRBD1 or TRBD2 (5 bases each). This TCR was sampled from a man aged 30-40 years in good health. Sequencing was done on a sample of naive CD4+ T cells sorted from blood. Subset reported: CD45RA+ positively selected. DNA of the CDR3: TGTGCGGCCTGGGCTGGGGGAAGTCCCTCTGGGGCCAACGTCCTGACTTTC. This encodes CAAWAGGSPSGANVLTF.